This TCR beta chain derives from a study of PD-L1 blockade in urothelial cancer. On the study more broadly: Researchers looked at the blood 3 weeks (second dose) and 6 weeks after treatment began.

Libraries were prepared by immunoSEQ multiplex PCR; TCRdb keeps only in-frame clonotypes and omits some of them. This sample has 70,000 to 100,000 clones, with 84% found just once. Germline V gene sequence: CDR1 SGDLS, CDR2 YYNGEE. Germline trimming cut 3 bases from V and 5 bases from J; bases unmatched to any gene: 5. The CDR3 sequence is 15 residues long. Time point of the sample: pretreatment peripheral blood. Metastatic or locally advanced urothelial carcinoma was present in the patients. The sequences come from PBMCs, collected around atezolizumab (anti-PD-L1) treatment. This sequence joins TRBV9 and TRBJ2-2, with 9 bases fitting TRBD1. This clonotype originated in a man in his 60s with urothelial cancer. CDR3 DNA sequence: TGTGCCAGCAGCGGGCGGACAGGGGAAACCGGGGAGCTGTTTTTT. This codes for CASSGRTGETGELFF.